This is a list of T cell receptor beta chains from one sample in a study of T-cell reconstitution after alpha-beta-depleted transplantation in children. TCRdb recomputed calls from the PCR reads with MiXCR, one row per CDR3 protein. The sample shows 600,000 or so distinct CDR3 sequences, 23% of them seen only once. The source was PBMCs, mostly from graft donor cells, collected 360 days after TCRalphabeta/CD19-depleted stem cell transplant. The receptors were sampled from a boy in the first two years of life who had a stem cell transplant for acute myeloid leukemia, so the T cells may come from the graft donor. Each CDR3 is given with its conserved first and last residue. Only part of the rows carry a size: once, few, many, or a class if the clone is expanded.

CDR3 protein	CDR3 length	V gene	clone size	J gene
CSVVKGDTYGYTF	13	TRBV29-1	many	TRBJ1-2
CSASTGGKETQYF	13	TRBV20-1	few	TRBJ2-5
CASSEASWIGQGRNQPQHF	19	TRBV6-1	NA	TRBJ1-5
CASSYEGNLHTNTQYF	16	TRBV6-5	NA	TRBJ2-3
CASSYRRVRGGTDTQYF	17	TRBV6-5	many	TRBJ2-3
CASGQGGNNEQFF	13	TRBV11-2	many	TRBJ2-1
CASSLEGHTGELFF	14	TRBV12-3/TRBV12-4	NA	TRBJ2-2
CATSDRAEDTQYF	13	TRBV15	few	TRBJ2-3
CASSRDLQEETQYF	14	TRBV12-3/TRBV12-4	NA	TRBJ2-5
CASSSNRDNEQFF	13	TRBV11-2	many	TRBJ2-1